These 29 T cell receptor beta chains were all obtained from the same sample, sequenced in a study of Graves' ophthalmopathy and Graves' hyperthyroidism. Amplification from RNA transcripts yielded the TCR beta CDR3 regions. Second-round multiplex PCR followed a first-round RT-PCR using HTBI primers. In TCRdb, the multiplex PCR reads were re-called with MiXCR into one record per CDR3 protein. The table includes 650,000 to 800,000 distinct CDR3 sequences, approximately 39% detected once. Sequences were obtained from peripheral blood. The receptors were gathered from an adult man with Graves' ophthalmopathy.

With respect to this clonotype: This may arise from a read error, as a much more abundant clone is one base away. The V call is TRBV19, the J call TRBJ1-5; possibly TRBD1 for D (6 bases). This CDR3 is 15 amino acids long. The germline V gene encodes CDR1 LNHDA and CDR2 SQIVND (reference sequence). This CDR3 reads CASSYDRYSSQPQHF. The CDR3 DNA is TGTGCCAGTAGTTACGACAGGTATAGCAGTCAGCCCCAGCATTTT.

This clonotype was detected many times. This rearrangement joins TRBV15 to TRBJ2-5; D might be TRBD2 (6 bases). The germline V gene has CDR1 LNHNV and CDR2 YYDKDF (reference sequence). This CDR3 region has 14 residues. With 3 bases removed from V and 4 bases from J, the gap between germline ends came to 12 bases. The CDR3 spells CATSRGVGGETQYF. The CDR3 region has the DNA TGTGCCACCAGCAGGGGCGTCGGGGGAGAGACCCAGTACTTC.

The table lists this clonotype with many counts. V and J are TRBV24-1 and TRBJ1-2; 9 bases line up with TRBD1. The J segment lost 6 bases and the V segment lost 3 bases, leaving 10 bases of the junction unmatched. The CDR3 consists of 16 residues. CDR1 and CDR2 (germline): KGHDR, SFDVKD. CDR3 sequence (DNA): TGTGCCACCAGTGATACCCGCGACAGGGGGTTAGATGGCTACACCTTC. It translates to CATSDTRDRGLDGYTF.

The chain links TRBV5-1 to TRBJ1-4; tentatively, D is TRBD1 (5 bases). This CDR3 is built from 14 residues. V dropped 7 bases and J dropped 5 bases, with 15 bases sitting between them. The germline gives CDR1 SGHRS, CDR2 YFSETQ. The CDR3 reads CASRAGGYNEKLFF. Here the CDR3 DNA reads TGCGCCAGCCGGGCCGGGGGGTACAATGAAAAACTGTTTTTT.

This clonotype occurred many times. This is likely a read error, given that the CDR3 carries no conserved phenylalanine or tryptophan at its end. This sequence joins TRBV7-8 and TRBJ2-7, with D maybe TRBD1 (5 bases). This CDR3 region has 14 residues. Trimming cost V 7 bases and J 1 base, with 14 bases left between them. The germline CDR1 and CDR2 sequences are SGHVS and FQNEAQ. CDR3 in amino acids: CASTIGPGSYEQYC. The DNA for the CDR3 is TGTGCCAGCACCATCGGCCCAGGGTCCTACGAGCAGTACTGC.

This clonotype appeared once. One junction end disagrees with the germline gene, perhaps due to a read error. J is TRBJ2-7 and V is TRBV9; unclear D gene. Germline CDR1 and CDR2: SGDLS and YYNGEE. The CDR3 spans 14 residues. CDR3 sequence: CANSVAPGSYEQYF. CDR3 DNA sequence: TGTGCCAACAGCGTAGCTCCGGGTTCCTACGAGCAGTACTTC. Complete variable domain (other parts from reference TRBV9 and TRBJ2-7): DSGVTQTPKHLITATGQRVTLRCSPRSGDLSVYWYQQSLDQGLQFLIQYYNGEERAKGNILERFSAQQFPDLHSELNLSSLELGDSALYFCANSVAPGSYEQYFGPGTRLTVT.

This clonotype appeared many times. The CDR3 coding sequence is TGTGCCAGCAGTTTCTCACCCCGGGGGGGAGGGACTGAAGCTTTCTTT. This codes for CASSFSPRGGGTEAFF. The rearrangement links TRBV12-3 or TRBV12-4 to TRBJ1-1, with D tentatively TRBD1 (5 bases). V was pared by 3 bases and J by 5 bases, with 19 bases between. The CDR3 is made up of 16 amino acids.

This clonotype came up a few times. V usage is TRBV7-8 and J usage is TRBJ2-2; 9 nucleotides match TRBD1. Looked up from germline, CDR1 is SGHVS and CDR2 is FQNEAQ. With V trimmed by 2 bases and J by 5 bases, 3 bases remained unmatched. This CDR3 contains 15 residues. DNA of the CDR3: TGTGCCAGCAGCTTATACAGGGGGCAGACCGGGGAGCTGTTTTTT. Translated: CASSLYRGQTGELFF.

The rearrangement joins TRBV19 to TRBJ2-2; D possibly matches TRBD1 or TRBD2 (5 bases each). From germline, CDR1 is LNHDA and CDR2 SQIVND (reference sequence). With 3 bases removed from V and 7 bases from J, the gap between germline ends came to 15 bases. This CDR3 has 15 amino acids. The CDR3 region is CASSILRVRGGELFF. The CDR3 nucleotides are TGTGCCAGTAGTATTCTGAGGGTGAGGGGCGGGGAGCTGTTTTTT.

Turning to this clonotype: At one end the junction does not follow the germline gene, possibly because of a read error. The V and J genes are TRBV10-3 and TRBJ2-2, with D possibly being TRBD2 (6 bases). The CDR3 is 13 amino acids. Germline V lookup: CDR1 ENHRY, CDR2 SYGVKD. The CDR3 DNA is TGTACCATCAGAGGGACTGCCACCGGGGAGCTGTTTTTT. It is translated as CTIRGTATGELFF.

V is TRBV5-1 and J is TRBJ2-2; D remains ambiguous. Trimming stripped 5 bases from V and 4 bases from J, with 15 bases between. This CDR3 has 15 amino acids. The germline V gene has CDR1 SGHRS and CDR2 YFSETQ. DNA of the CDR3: TGCGCCAGCAGTAGGGCAGAGGCTGGCACCGGGGAGCTGTTTTTT. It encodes CASSRAEAGTGELFF.

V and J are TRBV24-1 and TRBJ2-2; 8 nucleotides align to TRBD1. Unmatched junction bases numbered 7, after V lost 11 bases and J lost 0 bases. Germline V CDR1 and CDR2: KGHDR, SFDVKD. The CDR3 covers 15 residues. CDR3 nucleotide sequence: TGTGCCAGTAACAGGGGGACCTCGAACACCGGGGAGCTGTTTTTT. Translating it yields CASNRGTSNTGELFF.

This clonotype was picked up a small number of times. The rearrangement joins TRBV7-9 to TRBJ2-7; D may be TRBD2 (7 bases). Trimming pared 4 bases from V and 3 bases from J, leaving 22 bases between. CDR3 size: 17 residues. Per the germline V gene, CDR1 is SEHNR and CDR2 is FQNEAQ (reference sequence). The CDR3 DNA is TGTGCCAGCAGCTCCCAGGGATCGGGGGGCGCCGACTACGAGCAGTACTTC. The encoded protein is CASSSQGSGGADYEQYF.

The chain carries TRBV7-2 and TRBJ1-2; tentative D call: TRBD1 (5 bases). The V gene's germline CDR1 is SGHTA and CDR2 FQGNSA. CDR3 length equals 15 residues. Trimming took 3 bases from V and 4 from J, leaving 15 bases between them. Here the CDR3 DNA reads TGTGCCAGCAGCTTGGCCCCCCAGGGTGTCTATGGCTACACCTTC. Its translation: CASSLAPQGVYGYTF.

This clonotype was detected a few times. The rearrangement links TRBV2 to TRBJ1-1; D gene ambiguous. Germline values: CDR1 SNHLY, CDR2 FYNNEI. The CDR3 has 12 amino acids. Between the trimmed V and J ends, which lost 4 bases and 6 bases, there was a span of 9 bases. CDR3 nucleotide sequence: TGTGCCAGCAGTGTGGGGAGATCTGAAGCTTTCTTT. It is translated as CASSVGRSEAFF.

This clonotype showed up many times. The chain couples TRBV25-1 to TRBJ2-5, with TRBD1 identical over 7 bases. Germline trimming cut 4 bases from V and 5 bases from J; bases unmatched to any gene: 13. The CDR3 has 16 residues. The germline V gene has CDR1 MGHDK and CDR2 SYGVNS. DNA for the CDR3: TGTGCCAGCAGTGTTATTATCCGGGACAGTGGGGAGACCCAGTACTTC. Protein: CASSVIIRDSGETQYF.

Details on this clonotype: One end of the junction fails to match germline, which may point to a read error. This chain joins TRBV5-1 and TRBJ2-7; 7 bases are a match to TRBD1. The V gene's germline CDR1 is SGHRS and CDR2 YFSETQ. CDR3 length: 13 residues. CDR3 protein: CASRLTGFAEQYF. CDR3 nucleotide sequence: TGTGCCAGCAGGTTGACAGGGTTCGCCGAGCAGTACTTC.

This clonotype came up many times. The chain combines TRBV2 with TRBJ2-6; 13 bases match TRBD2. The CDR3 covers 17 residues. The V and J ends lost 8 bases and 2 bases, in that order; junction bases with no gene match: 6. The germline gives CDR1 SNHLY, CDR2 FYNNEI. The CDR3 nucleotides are TGTGCCAGCTACGGACTAGCGGGAGAAACTGGGGCCAACGTCCTGACTTTC. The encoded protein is CASYGLAGETGANVLTF.

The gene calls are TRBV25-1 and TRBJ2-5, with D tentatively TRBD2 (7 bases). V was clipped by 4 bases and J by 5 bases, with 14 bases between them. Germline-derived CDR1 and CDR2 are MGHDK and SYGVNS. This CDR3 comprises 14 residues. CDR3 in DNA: TGTGCCAGCAGTGGATACGGGGGGCAGGAGACCCAGTACTTC. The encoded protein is CASSGYGGQETQYF.

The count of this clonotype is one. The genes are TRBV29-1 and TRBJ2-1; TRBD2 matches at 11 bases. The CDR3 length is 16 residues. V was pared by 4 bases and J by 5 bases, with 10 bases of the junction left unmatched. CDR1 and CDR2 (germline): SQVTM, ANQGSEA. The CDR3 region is CSVGGTSGLINNEQFF. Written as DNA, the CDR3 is TGCAGCGTTGGGGGGACTAGCGGACTTATAAACAATGAGCAGTTCTTC.

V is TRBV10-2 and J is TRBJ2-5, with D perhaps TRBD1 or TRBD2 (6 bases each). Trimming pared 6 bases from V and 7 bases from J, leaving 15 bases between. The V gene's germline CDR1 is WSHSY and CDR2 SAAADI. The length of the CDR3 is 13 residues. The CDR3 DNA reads TGCGCCAGCAGACCCGGGGGCCGCCCGACCCAGTACTTC. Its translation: CASRPGGRPTQYF.

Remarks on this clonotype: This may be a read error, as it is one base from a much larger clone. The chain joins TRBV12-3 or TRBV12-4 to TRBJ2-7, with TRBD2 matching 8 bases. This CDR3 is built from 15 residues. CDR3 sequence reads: CASNLSTSGRYEQYF. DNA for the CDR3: TGTGCCAGCAATTTAAGCACTAGCGGTCGGTACGAGCAGTACTTC.

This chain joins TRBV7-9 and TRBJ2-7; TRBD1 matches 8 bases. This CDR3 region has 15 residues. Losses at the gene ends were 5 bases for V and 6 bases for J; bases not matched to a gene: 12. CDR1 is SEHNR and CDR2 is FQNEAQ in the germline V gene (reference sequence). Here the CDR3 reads CASSPLGTGRSEQYF. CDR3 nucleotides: TGTGCCAGCAGCCCCCTTGGGACAGGTCGCTCCGAGCAGTACTTC.

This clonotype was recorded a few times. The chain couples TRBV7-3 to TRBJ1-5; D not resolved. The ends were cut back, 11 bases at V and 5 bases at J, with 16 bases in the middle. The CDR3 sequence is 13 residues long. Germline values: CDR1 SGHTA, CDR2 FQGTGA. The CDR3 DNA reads TGTGCCTGGACCCGACTCCGGCATCAGCCCCAGCATTTT. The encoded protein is CAWTRLRHQPQHF. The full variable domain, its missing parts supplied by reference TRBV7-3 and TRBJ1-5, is GAGVSQTPSNKVTEKGKYVELRCDPISGHTALYWYRQSLGQGPEFLIYFQGTGAADDSGLPNDRFFAVRPEGSVSTLKIQRTERGDSAVYLCAWTRLRHQPQHFGDGTRLSIL.

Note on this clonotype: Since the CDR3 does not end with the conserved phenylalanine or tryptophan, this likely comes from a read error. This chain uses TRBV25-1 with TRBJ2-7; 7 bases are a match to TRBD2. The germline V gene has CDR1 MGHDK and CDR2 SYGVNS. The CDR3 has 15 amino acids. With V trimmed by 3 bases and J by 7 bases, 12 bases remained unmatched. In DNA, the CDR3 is TGTGCCAGCAGTGACCGTCGGACGGGGGGAAGGGAGCAGTACCTC. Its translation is CASSDRRTGGREQYL.

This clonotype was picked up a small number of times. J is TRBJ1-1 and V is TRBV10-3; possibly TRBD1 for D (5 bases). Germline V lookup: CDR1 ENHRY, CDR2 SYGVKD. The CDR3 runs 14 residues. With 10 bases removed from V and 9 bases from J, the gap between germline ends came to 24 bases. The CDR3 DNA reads TGTGCCAGCAGCCACACCCAAACCAGACAGAAAGCTTTCTTT. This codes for CASSHTQTRQKAFF.

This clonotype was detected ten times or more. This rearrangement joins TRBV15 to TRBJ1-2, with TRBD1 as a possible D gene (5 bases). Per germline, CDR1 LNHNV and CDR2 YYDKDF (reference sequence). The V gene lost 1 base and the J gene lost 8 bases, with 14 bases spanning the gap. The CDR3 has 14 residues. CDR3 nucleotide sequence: TGTGCCACCAGCAGAGTACGCGTTGGGGGGGGCTACACCTTC. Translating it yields CATSRVRVGGGYTF.

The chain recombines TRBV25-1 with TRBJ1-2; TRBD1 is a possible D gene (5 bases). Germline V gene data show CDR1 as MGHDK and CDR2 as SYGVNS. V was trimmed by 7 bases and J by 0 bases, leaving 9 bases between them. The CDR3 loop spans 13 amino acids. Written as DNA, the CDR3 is TGTGCCAGCACTAGGACACCTAACTATGGCTACACCTTC. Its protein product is CASTRTPNYGYTF.

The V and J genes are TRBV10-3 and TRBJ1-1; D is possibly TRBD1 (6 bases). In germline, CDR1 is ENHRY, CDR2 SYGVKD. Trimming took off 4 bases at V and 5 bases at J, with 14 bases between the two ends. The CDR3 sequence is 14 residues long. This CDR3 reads CAISGSTGATEAFF. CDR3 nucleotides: TGTGCCATCAGTGGGTCGACGGGGGCTACTGAAGCTTTCTTT.